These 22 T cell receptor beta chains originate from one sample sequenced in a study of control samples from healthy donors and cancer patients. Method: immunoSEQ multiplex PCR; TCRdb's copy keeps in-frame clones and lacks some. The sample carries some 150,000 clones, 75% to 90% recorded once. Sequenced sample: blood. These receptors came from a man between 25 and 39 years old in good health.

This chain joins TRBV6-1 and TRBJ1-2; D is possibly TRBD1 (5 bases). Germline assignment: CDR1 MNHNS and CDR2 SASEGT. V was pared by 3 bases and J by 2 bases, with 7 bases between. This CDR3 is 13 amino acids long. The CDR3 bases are TGTGCCAGCAGTGAGGCAGGGAACTATGGCTACACCTTC. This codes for CASSEAGNYGYTF.

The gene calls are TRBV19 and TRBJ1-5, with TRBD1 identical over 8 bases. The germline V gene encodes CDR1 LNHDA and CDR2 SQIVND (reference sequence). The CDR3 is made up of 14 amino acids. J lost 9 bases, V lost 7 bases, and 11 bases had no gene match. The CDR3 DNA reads TGTGCCAGTACCTCCTCGGACAGGGACGGGCCCCAGCATTTT. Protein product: CASTSSDRDGPQHF.

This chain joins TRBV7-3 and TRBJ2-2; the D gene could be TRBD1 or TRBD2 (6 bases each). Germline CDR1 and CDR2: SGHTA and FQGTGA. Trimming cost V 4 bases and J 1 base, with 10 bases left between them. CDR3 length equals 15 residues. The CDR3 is CASSWRGQNTGELFF. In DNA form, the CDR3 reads TGTGCCAGCAGCTGGCGGGGACAGAACACCGGGGAGCTGTTTTTT.

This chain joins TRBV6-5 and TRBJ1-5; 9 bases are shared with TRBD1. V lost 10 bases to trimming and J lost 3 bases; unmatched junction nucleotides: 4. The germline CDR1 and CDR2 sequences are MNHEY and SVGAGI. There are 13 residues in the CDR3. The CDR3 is CATRDRDNQPQHF. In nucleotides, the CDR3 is TGTGCCACTAGGGACAGGGACAATCAGCCCCAGCATTTT.

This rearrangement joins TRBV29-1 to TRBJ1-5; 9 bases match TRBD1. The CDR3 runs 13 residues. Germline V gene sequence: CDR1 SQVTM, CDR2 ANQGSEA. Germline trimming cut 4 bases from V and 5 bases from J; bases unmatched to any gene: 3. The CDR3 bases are TGCAGCGTTGGACAGGGGGTAGATCAGCCCCAGCATTTT. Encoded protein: CSVGQGVDQPQHF.

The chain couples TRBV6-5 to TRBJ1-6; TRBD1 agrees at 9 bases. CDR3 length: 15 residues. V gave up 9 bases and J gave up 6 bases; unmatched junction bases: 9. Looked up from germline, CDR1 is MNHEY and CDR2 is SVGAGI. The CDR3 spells CASTGTGNINSPLHF. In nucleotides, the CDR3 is TGTGCCAGTACCGGGACAGGGAACATTAATTCACCCCTCCACTTT.

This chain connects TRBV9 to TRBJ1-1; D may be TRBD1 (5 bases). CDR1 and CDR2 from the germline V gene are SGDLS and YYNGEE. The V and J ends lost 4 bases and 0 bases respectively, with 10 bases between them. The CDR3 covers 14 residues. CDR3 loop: CASSPGGLNTEAFF. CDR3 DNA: TGTGCCAGCAGCCCGGGGGGTTTGAACACTGAAGCTTTCTTT.

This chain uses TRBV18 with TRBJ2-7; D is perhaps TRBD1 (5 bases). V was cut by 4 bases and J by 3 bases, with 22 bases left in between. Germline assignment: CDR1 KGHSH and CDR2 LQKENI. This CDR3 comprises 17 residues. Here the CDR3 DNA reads TGTGCCAGCTCACGTGAGATCAATAGGGGATCTAGCTACGAGCAGTACTTC. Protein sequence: CASSREINRGSSYEQYF.

The DNA for the CDR3 is TGTGCCAGCACCCTCGGGGGGAGGGATACGCAGTATTTT. As protein: CASTLGGRDTQYF. The J gene is TRBJ2-3, the V gene TRBV7-8; 7 positions agree with TRBD2. The J segment lost 6 bases and the V segment lost 7 bases, leaving 7 bases of the junction unmatched. Germline V CDR1 and CDR2: SGHVS, FQNEAQ. This CDR3 spans 13 amino acids. The full variable domain, with the rest looked up from reference TRBV7-8 and TRBJ2-3, is GAGVSQSPRYKVAKRGQDVALRCDPISGHVSLFWYQQALGQGPEFLTYFQNEAQLDKSGLPSDRFFAERPEGSVSTLKIQRTQQEDSAVYLCASTLGGRDTQYFGPGTRLTVL.

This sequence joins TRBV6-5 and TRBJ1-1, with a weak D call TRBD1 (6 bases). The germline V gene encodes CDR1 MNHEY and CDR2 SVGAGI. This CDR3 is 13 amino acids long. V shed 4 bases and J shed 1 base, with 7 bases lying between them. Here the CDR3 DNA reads TGTGCCAGCAGTTTGACAGGGAACACTGAAGCTTTCTTT. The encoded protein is CASSLTGNTEAFF.

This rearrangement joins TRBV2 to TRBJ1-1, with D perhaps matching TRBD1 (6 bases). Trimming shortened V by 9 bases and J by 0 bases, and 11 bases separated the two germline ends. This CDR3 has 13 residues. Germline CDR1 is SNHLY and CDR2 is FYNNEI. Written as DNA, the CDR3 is TGTGCCAGAAAAGGGACACTGAACACTGAAGCTTTCTTT. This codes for CARKGTLNTEAFF.

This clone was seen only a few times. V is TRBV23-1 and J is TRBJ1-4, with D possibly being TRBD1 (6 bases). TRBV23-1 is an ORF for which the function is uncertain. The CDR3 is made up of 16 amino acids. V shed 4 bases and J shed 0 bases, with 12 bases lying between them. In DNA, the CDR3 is TGCGCCAGCAGTCCGCTATGGACAGCAACTAATGAAAAACTGTTTTTT. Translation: CASSPLWTATNEKLFF.

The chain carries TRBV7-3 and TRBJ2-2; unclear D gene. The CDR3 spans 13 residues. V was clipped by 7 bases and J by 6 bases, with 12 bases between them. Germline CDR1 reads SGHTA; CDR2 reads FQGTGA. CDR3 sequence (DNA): TGTGCCAGCATCCCTTCTGGAGCCGGGGAGCTGTTTTTT. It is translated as CASIPSGAGELFF.

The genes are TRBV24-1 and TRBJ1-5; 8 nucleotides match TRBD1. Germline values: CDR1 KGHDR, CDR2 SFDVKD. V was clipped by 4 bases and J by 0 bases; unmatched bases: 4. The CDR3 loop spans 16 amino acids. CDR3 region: CATSEVGTGSNQPQHF. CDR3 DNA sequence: TGTGCCACCAGTGAAGTCGGGACAGGTAGCAATCAGCCCCAGCATTTT.

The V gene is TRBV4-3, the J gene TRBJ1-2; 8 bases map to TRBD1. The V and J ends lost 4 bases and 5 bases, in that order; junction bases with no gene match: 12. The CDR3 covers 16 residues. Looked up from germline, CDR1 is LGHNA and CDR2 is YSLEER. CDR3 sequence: CASSRDTGQGRYGYTF. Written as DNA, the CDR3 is TGCGCCAGCAGCCGAGACACAGGACAGGGAAGGTATGGCTACACCTTC.

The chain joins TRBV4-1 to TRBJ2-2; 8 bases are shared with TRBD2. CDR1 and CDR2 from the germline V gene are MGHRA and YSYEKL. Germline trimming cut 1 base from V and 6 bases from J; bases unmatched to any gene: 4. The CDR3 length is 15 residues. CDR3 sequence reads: CASSQGGLVSGELFF. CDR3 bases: TGCGCCAGCAGCCAAGGGGGACTAGTCTCCGGGGAGCTGTTTTTT.

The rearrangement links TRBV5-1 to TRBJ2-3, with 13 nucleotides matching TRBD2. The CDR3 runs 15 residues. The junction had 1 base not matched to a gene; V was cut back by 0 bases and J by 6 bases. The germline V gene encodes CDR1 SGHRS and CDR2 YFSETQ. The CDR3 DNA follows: TGCGCCAGCAGCTTGGAACTAGCGGGAGGGGATACGCAGTATTTT. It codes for CASSLELAGGDTQYF. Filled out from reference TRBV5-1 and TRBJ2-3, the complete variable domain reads KAGVTQTPRYLIKTRGQQVTLSCSPISGHRSVSWYQQTPGQGLQFLFEYFSETQRNKGNFPGRFSGRQFSNSRSEMNVSTLELGDSALYLCASSLELAGGDTQYFGPGTRLTVL.

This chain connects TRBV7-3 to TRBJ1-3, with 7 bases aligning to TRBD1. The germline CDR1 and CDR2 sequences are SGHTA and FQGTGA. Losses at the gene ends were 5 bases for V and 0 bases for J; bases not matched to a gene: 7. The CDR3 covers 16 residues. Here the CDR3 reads CASSPGGGNSGNTIYF. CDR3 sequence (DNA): TGTGCCAGCAGCCCAGGGGGAGGTAACTCTGGAAACACCATATATTTT.

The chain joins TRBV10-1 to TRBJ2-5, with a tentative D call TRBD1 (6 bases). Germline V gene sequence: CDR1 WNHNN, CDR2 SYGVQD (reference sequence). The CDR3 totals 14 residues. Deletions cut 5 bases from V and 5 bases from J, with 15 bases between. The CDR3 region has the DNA TGCGCCAGCAGTCCGGGACATACGGGGGAGACCCAGTACTTC. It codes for CASSPGHTGETQYF.

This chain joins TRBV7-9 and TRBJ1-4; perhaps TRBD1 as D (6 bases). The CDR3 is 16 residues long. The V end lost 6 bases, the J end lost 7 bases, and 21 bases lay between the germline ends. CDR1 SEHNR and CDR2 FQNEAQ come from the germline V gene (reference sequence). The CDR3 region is CASSPAGGRGFEKLFF. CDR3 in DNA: TGTGCCAGCAGTCCAGCGGGCGGCAGGGGTTTTGAAAAACTGTTTTTT.

DNA for the CDR3: TGTGCCAGCAGCTCCGGGGGGGGTCAAGAGACCCAGTACTTC. This codes for CASSSGGGQETQYF. The chain uses TRBV5-4 and TRBJ2-5; the match to TRBD2 covers 8 bases. V lost 3 bases and J lost 2; bases outside the gene matches: 3. The CDR3 runs to 14 residues. Germline CDR1 SGHNT, CDR2 YYREEE (reference sequence).

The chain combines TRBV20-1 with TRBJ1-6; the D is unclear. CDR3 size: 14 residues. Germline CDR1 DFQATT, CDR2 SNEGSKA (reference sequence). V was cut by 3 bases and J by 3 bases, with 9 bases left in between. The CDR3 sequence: CSASSRLYNSPLHF. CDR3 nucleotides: TGCAGTGCTAGTTCTAGACTCTATAATTCACCCCTCCACTTT.